Below, 28 T cell receptor beta chains from the same sample are listed, as sequenced in a study of blood T cell repertoires in COVID-19. Libraries were prepared by immunoSEQ multiplex PCR; TCRdb keeps only in-frame clonotypes and omits some of them. The profile covers about 100,000 clones, with 85% appearing a single time and roughly 4% taken by the ten largest. Sequenced input: peripheral blood. Every receptor here comes from a man aged 55 to 70 with acute or convalescent COVID-19.

The chain has TRBV15 and TRBJ2-5; TRBD1 is a possible D gene (6 bases). V was shortened by 6 bases and J by 5 bases, with 16 bases between the two germline ends. This CDR3 region has 14 residues. From germline, CDR1 is LNHNV and CDR2 YYDKDF (reference sequence). The CDR3 is CATSMGALGETQYF. CDR3 DNA sequence: TGTGCCACCAGTATGGGGGCCCTTGGGGAGACCCAGTACTTC.

The chain joins TRBV6-5 to TRBJ2-2; 12 positions match TRBD2. The germline CDR1 and CDR2 sequences are MNHEY and SVGAGI. With 6 bases clipped from V and 6 bases from J, the junction kept 2 bases outside the gene matches. The CDR3 runs to 14 residues. The CDR3 is CASRLAGGPGELFF. Here the CDR3 DNA reads TGTGCCAGCAGGCTAGCGGGGGGGCCCGGGGAGCTGTTTTTT.

V and J are TRBV7-2 and TRBJ2-7; tentatively, D is TRBD1 (6 bases). Trimming cost V 4 bases and J 7 bases, with 11 bases left between them. Germline CDR1 reads SGHTA; CDR2 reads FQGNSA. The CDR3 has 12 amino acids. This CDR3 reads CASSSQGLEQYF. The DNA of the CDR3 is TGTGCCAGCAGCTCACAGGGCCTTGAGCAGTACTTC. Filled out from reference TRBV7-2 and TRBJ2-7, the complete variable domain reads GAGVSQSPSNKVTEKGKDVELRCDPISGHTALYWYRQSLGQGLEFLIYFQGNSAPDKSGLPSDRFSAERTGGSVSTLTIQRTQQEDSAVYLCASSSQGLEQYFGPGTRLTVT.

The chain employs TRBV19 and TRBJ2-7; weak D call: TRBD2 (6 bases). CDR3 length: 14 residues. Per germline, CDR1 LNHDA and CDR2 SQIVND (reference sequence). Trimming removed 4 bases at V and 0 bases at J, with 10 bases between. CDR3 bases: TGTGCCAGTAGTAGTAGCGGAAACTCCTACGAGCAGTACTTC. It is translated as CASSSSGNSYEQYF.

J is TRBJ2-7 and V is TRBV7-9; D is uncertain. The CDR3 is made up of 16 amino acids. V gave up 0 bases and J gave up 6 bases, with 18 bases separating them. Germline loops: CDR1 SEHNR, CDR2 FQNEAQ (reference sequence). The CDR3 sequence is CASSLATGYFGSEQYF. The CDR3 DNA sequence: TGTGCCAGCAGCTTAGCCACCGGGTATTTTGGAAGCGAGCAGTACTTC.

V gene TRBV18 combines with J gene TRBJ2-4; 7 bases map to TRBD2. Trimming took 2 bases from V and 7 from J; bases not matched to a gene: 8. Germline V gives CDR1 KGHSH, CDR2 LQKENI. There are 15 residues in the CDR3. CDR3 loop: CASSPLGGDRNIQYF. CDR3 DNA sequence: TGTGCCAGCTCACCATTGGGAGGGGATCGGAACATTCAGTACTTC.

The gene calls are TRBV5-4 and TRBJ2-5, with D possibly TRBD1 on 6 matching bases. CDR1 SGHNT and CDR2 YYREEE come from the germline V gene (reference sequence). CDR3 size: 15 residues. Trimming cost V 3 bases and J 0 bases, with 12 bases left between them. The CDR3 nucleotides read TGTGCCAGCAGCTCAGCAACAGGGAACCAAGAGACCCAGTACTTC. It is translated as CASSSATGNQETQYF.

In this sample, this clone turned up once. The V call is TRBV19, the J call TRBJ2-7; TRBD2 agrees at 7 bases. Germline CDR1 is LNHDA and CDR2 is SQIVND (reference sequence). V trimming: 7 bases; J trimming: 7 bases; junction bases outside the gene matches: 19. The CDR3 consists of 16 residues. The CDR3 reads CASTRTGTPGGGEQYF. The CDR3 DNA follows: TGTGCCAGTACTCGAACCGGGACGCCGGGAGGAGGGGAGCAGTACTTC.

V gene TRBV27 combines with J gene TRBJ1-1; a weak D match, TRBD1 (5 bases). The V gene's germline CDR1 is MNHEY and CDR2 SMNVEV (reference sequence). The germline V and J ends were trimmed by 5 bases and 3 bases, with 10 bases remaining between them. The CDR3 covers 13 residues. CDR3 sequence reads: CASSRAGYTEAFF. The DNA for the CDR3 is TGTGCCAGCAGTCGGGCAGGGTACACTGAAGCTTTCTTT.

This clone was recorded only once. This sequence joins TRBV15 and TRBJ2-3, with 10 positions matching TRBD2. V lost 0 bases to trimming and J lost 8 bases; unmatched junction nucleotides: 8. Germline V gene sequence: CDR1 LNHNV, CDR2 YYDKDF (reference sequence). There are 16 residues in the CDR3. The CDR3 reads CATSRDPSGGAGTQYF. The DNA of the CDR3 is TGTGCCACCAGCAGAGATCCCAGCGGGGGGGCCGGTACGCAGTATTTT.

Here the CDR3 reads CASSLESNREGETQYF. The CDR3 DNA sequence: TGTGCCAGCAGCTTAGAATCGAACAGGGAGGGGGAGACCCAGTACTTC. The rearrangement uses TRBV7-6 and TRBJ2-5, with D possibly being TRBD2 (7 bases). The CDR3 spans 16 residues. Deletions cut 1 base from V and 5 bases from J, with 17 bases between. In germline, CDR1 is SGHVS, CDR2 FNYEAQ.

The CDR3 coding sequence is TGTGCCAGCTCACCGAACAGGGGAACAGATACGCAGTATTTT. This codes for CASSPNRGTDTQYF. The chain employs TRBV18 and TRBJ2-3; 7 bases line up with TRBD1. V gave up 3 bases and J gave up 3 bases; unmatched junction bases: 3. This CDR3 contains 14 residues. CDR1 and CDR2 from the germline V gene are KGHSH and LQKENI.

This chain uses TRBV4-1 with TRBJ2-2; 7 positions match TRBD1. The CDR3 totals 17 residues. CDR1 and CDR2 from the germline V gene are MGHRA and YSYEKL. The junction had 4 bases not matched to a gene; V was cut back by 0 bases and J by 0 bases. For the CDR3, the DNA is TGCGCCAGCAGCCAAGATGGGGACAGCGCGAACACCGGGGAGCTGTTTTTT. Translated, it gives CASSQDGDSANTGELFF.

This clone was counted a few times. The V and J genes are TRBV6-2 or TRBV6-3 and TRBJ1-6; D is uncertain. This CDR3 is 13 amino acids long. Trimming shortened V by 7 bases and J by 14 bases, and 18 bases separated the two germline ends. The V gene's germline CDR1 is MNHEY and CDR2 SVGEGT. The CDR3 DNA sequence: TGTGCCAGCAACCCAACCTTACAGACTACCCTCCACTTT. It yields the protein CASNPTLQTTLHF.

The J gene is TRBJ2-3, the V gene TRBV15; tentatively, D is TRBD2 (6 bases). Per the germline V gene, CDR1 is LNHNV and CDR2 is YYDKDF (reference sequence). CDR3 size: 15 residues. V lost 3 bases to trimming and J lost 6 bases, with 16 bases between them. CDR3 residues: CATSSVTSGSDTQYF. The CDR3 DNA reads as TGTGCCACCAGCAGTGTGACTAGTGGATCGGATACGCAGTATTTT.

This chain connects TRBV23-1 to TRBJ1-3; D unresolved. TRBV23-1 is an ORF, and what it does is uncertain. The CDR3 contains 13 residues. With 3 bases removed from V and 0 bases from J, the gap between germline ends came to 3 bases. In DNA form, the CDR3 reads TGCGCCAGCAGTCATAGCTCTGGAAACACCATATATTTT. It yields the protein CASSHSSGNTIYF.

This chain uses TRBV2 with TRBJ2-2; D is perhaps TRBD2 (5 bases). V was cut by 7 bases and J by 1 base, with 7 bases left in between. This CDR3 is 13 amino acids long. Germline V CDR1 and CDR2: SNHLY, FYNNEI. In DNA, the CDR3 is TGTGCCAGCACCCGGGGGAACACCGGGGAGCTGTTTTTT. It is translated as CASTRGNTGELFF.

The chain recombines TRBV19 with TRBJ2-1, with 10 bases matching TRBD2. V shed 3 bases, J shed 4 bases, and the junction held 3 bases outside the gene matches. CDR3 length equals 15 residues. Germline V lookup: CDR1 LNHDA, CDR2 SQIVND (reference sequence). The CDR3 DNA sequence: TGTGCCAGTAGTATTCAACTAGCGGGGTACAATGAGCAGTTCTTC. Translating gives CASSIQLAGYNEQFF.

The rearrangement uses TRBV10-3 and TRBJ2-1, with D possibly matching TRBD1 (5 bases). The CDR3 is 14 residues long. Trimming pared 6 bases from V and 2 bases from J, leaving 11 bases between. Germline V gives CDR1 ENHRY, CDR2 SYGVKD. In DNA form, the CDR3 reads TGTGCCATCAGCTCAGGGCGGACCTACAATGAGCAGTTCTTC. Translation gives CAISSGRTYNEQFF.

The chain employs TRBV9 and TRBJ2-3, with 8 bases lining up with TRBD2. The length of the CDR3 is 14 residues. V lost 0 bases to trimming and J lost 5 bases; unmatched junction nucleotides: 2. Germline V gives CDR1 SGDLS, CDR2 YYNGEE. CDR3 loop: CASSVVAGGDTQYF. The DNA for the CDR3 is TGTGCCAGCAGCGTAGTTGCGGGAGGAGATACGCAGTATTTT.

This clone was seen a few times. The chain links TRBV5-1 to TRBJ2-7, with a weak D call TRBD1 (5 bases). The CDR3 is 14 amino acids. Trimming took 4 bases from V and 5 from J, leaving 16 bases between them. Per the germline V gene, CDR1 is SGHRS and CDR2 is YFSETQ. CDR3 coding DNA: TGCGCCAGCAGCGCCCAGGGATCGGGTCACGAGCAGTACTTC. Protein product: CASSAQGSGHEQYF.

The rearrangement uses TRBV20-1 and TRBJ1-4; no definite D call. Trimming pared 3 bases from V and 11 bases from J, leaving 10 bases between. The germline CDR1 and CDR2 sequences are DFQATT and SNEGSKA (reference sequence). CDR3 length: 11 residues. The CDR3, as DNA: TGCAGTGCTAGTGCCCCGGAGAAACTGTTTTTT. It encodes CSASAPEKLFF.

Concerning this clone itself: Other DNA sequences in this sample translate to the same CDR3. This chain links TRBV2 with TRBJ1-4; D gene ambiguous. The CDR3 extends over 14 amino acids. Looked up from germline, CDR1 is SNHLY and CDR2 is FYNNEI. V was trimmed by 4 bases and J by 0 bases, leaving 6 bases between them. The CDR3 nucleotides are TGTGCCAGCAGTGGGAGGGCAACTAATGAAAAACTGTTTTTT. It codes for CASSGRATNEKLFF.

This chain joins TRBV5-1 and TRBJ2-3; possibly TRBD2 for D (5 bases). The length of the CDR3 is 16 residues. Germline loops: CDR1 SGHRS, CDR2 YFSETQ. Trimming left V 2 bases short and J 0 bases short, with 13 bases between. The CDR3 nucleotides read TGCGCCAGCAGCTTCAGGTCGGGGTCTAGCACAGATACGCAGTATTTT. It codes for CASSFRSGSSTDTQYF.

This clone occurred a few times. This sequence joins TRBV6-2 or TRBV6-3 and TRBJ2-2, with 7 bases fitting TRBD2. CDR1 MNHEY and CDR2 SVGEGT come from the germline V gene. Losses at the gene ends were 2 bases for V and 0 bases for J; bases not matched to a gene: 3. This CDR3 region has 16 residues. The DNA for the CDR3 is TGTGCCAGCAGTTACCTCGGGGGGACGAACACCGGGGAGCTGTTTTTT. It codes for CASSYLGGTNTGELFF.

The CDR3 sequence is CASSLEGQGAREQYF. The CDR3 nucleotides read TGTGCCAGCAGCTTAGAGGGACAGGGTGCTCGCGAGCAGTACTTC. The V call is TRBV7-2, the J call TRBJ2-7; 9 bases agree with TRBD1. Germline CDR1 is SGHTA and CDR2 is FQGNSA. V gave up 1 base and J gave up 6 bases; unmatched junction bases: 7. The CDR3 is 15 residues long.

The chain combines TRBV5-1 with TRBJ2-1; possible D gene TRBD2, 5 bases. Germline assignment: CDR1 SGHRS and CDR2 YFSETQ. Trimming left V 2 bases short and J 8 bases short, with 17 bases between. This CDR3 contains 15 residues. CDR3 sequence: CASSFDGLYSYEQFF. CDR3 sequence (DNA): TGCGCCAGCAGCTTCGATGGACTTTATTCATATGAGCAGTTCTTC.

J is TRBJ1-1 and V is TRBV14, with D perhaps matching TRBD1 (5 bases). Germline values: CDR1 SGHDN, CDR2 FVKESK. CDR3 length: 16 amino acids. The V end lost 3 bases, the J end lost 5 bases, and 19 bases lay between the germline ends. This chain's CDR3 is CASSHPDGAWATEAFF. The DNA of the CDR3 is TGTGCCAGCAGCCACCCCGATGGGGCCTGGGCGACTGAAGCTTTCTTT.